Presented here are 19 T cell receptor beta chains from one specimen sequenced in a study of graft-versus-host responses after intestinal transplantation. Assay used: immunoSEQ multiplex PCR; TCRdb lists only in-frame clones, some missing. Here the sample spans some 90,000 clones, approximately 87% being singletons. The antigens for these receptors are not known. Sequenced here: unstimulated CD4+ T cells sorted from spleen or lymph node cells, sampled before intestinal transplant. The origin of the receptors is a human donor who received an intestinal transplant.

This sequence joins TRBV4-1 and TRBJ1-5, with a tentative D call TRBD1 (5 bases). The V end lost 1 base, the J end lost 0 bases, and 10 bases lay between the germline ends. There are 16 residues in the CDR3. Germline assignment: CDR1 MGHRA and CDR2 YSYEKL. This CDR3 reads CASSQVDTYSNQPQHF. CDR3 nucleotides: TGCGCCAGCAGCCAAGTGGACACCTATAGCAATCAGCCCCAGCATTTT.

This rearrangement joins TRBV6-5 to TRBJ1-1; 7 nucleotides agree with TRBD1. The junction had 3 bases not matched to a gene; V was cut back by 2 bases and J by 6 bases. CDR1 MNHEY and CDR2 SVGAGI come from the germline V gene. The CDR3 length is 13 residues. CDR3 amino acids: CASSYRRGAEAFF. The DNA of the CDR3 is TGTGCCAGCAGTTACCGCAGGGGGGCTGAAGCTTTCTTT.

This clone was found a few times. The chain links TRBV6-5 to TRBJ2-7; TRBD1 aligns across 8 bases. This CDR3 has 15 amino acids. Germline CDR1 and CDR2: MNHEY and SVGAGI. The J segment lost 4 bases and the V segment lost 0 bases, leaving 5 bases of the junction unmatched. The CDR3 loop reads CASSYSGTGIYEQYF. In nucleotides, the CDR3 is TGTGCCAGCAGTTACTCTGGGACAGGAATATACGAGCAGTACTTC.

This clone was seen only a few times. J is TRBJ1-4 and V is TRBV10-3, with D tentatively TRBD1 (6 bases). This CDR3 is 20 amino acids long. Looked up from germline, CDR1 is ENHRY and CDR2 is SYGVKD. Trimming cost V 6 bases and J 0 bases, with 26 bases left between them. CDR3 coding DNA: TGTGCCATCAGCCGATCTACCGGGACACCGGTCGGCGCAACTAATGAAAAACTGTTTTTT. This sequence encodes CAISRSTGTPVGATNEKLFF.

This sequence joins TRBV9 and TRBJ1-3; D not resolved. Germline loops: CDR1 SGDLS, CDR2 YYNGEE. The V and J ends lost 4 bases and 4 bases respectively, with 6 bases between them. The CDR3 length is 12 residues. This chain's CDR3 is CASSLGGNTIYF. The CDR3 DNA is TGTGCCAGCAGCCTGGGCGGAAACACCATATATTTT. Drawing the rest from reference TRBV9 and TRBJ1-3, the complete variable domain is DSGVTQTPKHLITATGQRVTLRCSPRSGDLSVYWYQQSLDQGLQFLIQYYNGEERAKGNILERFSAQQFPDLHSELNLSSLELGDSALYFCASSLGGNTIYFGEGSWLTVV.

This chain uses TRBV5-1 with TRBJ2-1; D is unclear. This CDR3 contains 11 residues. V dropped 6 bases and J dropped 8 bases, with 9 bases sitting between them. Per the germline V gene, CDR1 is SGHRS and CDR2 is YFSETQ. CDR3 protein: CASTSGYEQFF. The CDR3 nucleotides read TGCGCCAGCACTAGTGGATATGAGCAGTTCTTC.

V usage is TRBV6-1 and J usage is TRBJ1-1, with 10 nucleotides matching TRBD1. Per germline, CDR1 MNHNS and CDR2 SASEGT. V was pared by 4 bases and J by 1 base, with 6 bases of the junction left unmatched. The CDR3 sequence is 16 residues long. This CDR3 reads CASSGRDRGWNTEAFF. As DNA, the CDR3 is TGTGCCAGCAGTGGGCGGGACAGGGGATGGAACACTGAAGCTTTCTTT.

The V call is TRBV6-1, the J call TRBJ1-5; D gene uncertain. The CDR3 has 13 amino acids. CDR1 and CDR2 (germline): MNHNS, SASEGT. V was pared by 3 bases and J by 4 bases, with 7 bases between. CDR3 sequence (DNA): TGTGCCAGCAGTGACCAGACTAATCAGCCCCAGCATTTT. This codes for CASSDQTNQPQHF.

V usage is TRBV5-1 and J usage is TRBJ1-6, with 8 bases identical to TRBD1. The germline CDR1 and CDR2 sequences are SGHRS and YFSETQ. CDR3 size: 14 residues. V lost 4 bases, J lost 6 bases, and 3 bases stayed unmatched. CDR3 residues: CASSPDRVNSPLHF. Here the CDR3 DNA reads TGCGCCAGCAGCCCGGACAGGGTTAATTCACCCCTCCACTTT.

V and J are TRBV15 and TRBJ1-2, with D possibly TRBD1 on 5 matching bases. V was clipped by 4 bases and J by 7 bases, with 19 bases between them. Per germline, CDR1 LNHNV and CDR2 YYDKDF (reference sequence). The CDR3 has 15 amino acids. Here the CDR3 reads CATSTSAGPFGGYTF. CDR3 DNA: TGTGCCACCAGCACATCCGCAGGGCCTTTTGGTGGCTACACCTTC.

J is TRBJ2-5 and V is TRBV6-8; maybe TRBD1 (6 bases). Germline V lookup: CDR1 MNHGY, CDR2 SAAAGT. The V and J ends lost 7 bases and 2 bases respectively, with 8 bases between them. This CDR3 has 12 amino acids. The CDR3 DNA follows: TGTGCCAGCACTCAGGGGCAAGAGACCCAGTACTTC. Amino acids: CASTQGQETQYF.

This chain links TRBV27 with TRBJ2-3, with 10 bases identical to TRBD1. Germline loops: CDR1 MNHEY, CDR2 SMNVEV (reference sequence). Trimming at V came to 5 bases and at J to 5 bases, leaving 7 bases not matched to a gene. The CDR3 covers 15 residues. CDR3: CASSRDRGGGDTQYF. CDR3 nucleotide sequence: TGTGCCAGCAGTAGGGACAGGGGAGGGGGAGATACGCAGTATTTT.

The chain carries TRBV7-6 and TRBJ1-2; D ambiguous. The V gene's germline CDR1 is SGHVS and CDR2 FNYEAQ. Deletions cut 6 bases from V and 8 bases from J, with 13 bases between. The CDR3 length is 12 residues. The CDR3 spells CASRGVVTGYTF. The CDR3 coding sequence is TGTGCCAGCAGGGGAGTCGTTACGGGCTACACCTTC.

V gene TRBV5-1 combines with J gene TRBJ2-7, with D unclear. This CDR3 comprises 15 residues. The germline CDR1 and CDR2 sequences are SGHRS and YFSETQ. V shed 1 base and J shed 4 bases, with 15 bases lying between them. CDR3 in DNA: TGCGCCAGCAGCTTGCCTCTGACTGGTAGGTACGAGCAGTACTTC. It yields the protein CASSLPLTGRYEQYF. Drawing the rest from reference TRBV5-1 and TRBJ2-7, the complete variable domain is KAGVTQTPRYLIKTRGQQVTLSCSPISGHRSVSWYQQTPGQGLQFLFEYFSETQRNKGNFPGRFSGRQFSNSRSEMNVSTLELGDSALYLCASSLPLTGRYEQYFGPGTRLTVT.

In this sample, this clone turned up once. This sequence joins TRBV27 and TRBJ1-6; 7 nucleotides align to TRBD1. The germline V gene has CDR1 MNHEY and CDR2 SMNVEV (reference sequence). V dropped 2 bases and J dropped 0; count of bases not matched to a gene: 1. This CDR3 has 16 residues. This CDR3 reads CASSLRQGSYNSPLHF. Written as DNA, the CDR3 is TGTGCCAGCAGTTTACGACAGGGCTCCTATAATTCACCCCTCCACTTT.

V and J are TRBV6-1 and TRBJ2-1; D is undetermined. Germline loops: CDR1 MNHNS, CDR2 SASEGT. Trimming took 6 bases from V and 10 from J, leaving 19 bases between them. The CDR3 runs 14 residues. CDR3 sequence reads: CASRELELVLEQFF. Here the CDR3 DNA reads TGTGCCAGCAGGGAACTGGAGCTAGTCCTGGAGCAGTTCTTC.

V gene TRBV5-5 combines with J gene TRBJ2-7, with 8 bases aligning to TRBD2. The CDR3 has 15 amino acids. CDR1 is SGHKS and CDR2 is YYEKEE in the germline V gene (reference sequence). Trimming took 4 bases from V and 1 from J; bases not matched to a gene: 7. The CDR3 region is CASSRLAQLSYEQYF. The CDR3 coding sequence is TGTGCCAGCAGCCGACTAGCGCAGTTGTCCTACGAGCAGTACTTC.

This clone was observed a few times. The V gene is TRBV4-1, the J gene TRBJ1-6; possible D gene TRBD1, 5 bases. V lost 4 bases, J lost 2 bases, and 15 bases lay in between. The CDR3 covers 17 residues. The germline V gene has CDR1 MGHRA and CDR2 YSYEKL. CDR3 coding DNA: TGCGCCAGCAGCCCTTATGACAGCAAGACCTATAATTCACCCCTCCACTTT. Residues: CASSPYDSKTYNSPLHF.

V and J are TRBV9 and TRBJ1-2, with D tentatively TRBD1 (5 bases). CDR3 length: 15 residues. Germline CDR1 is SGDLS and CDR2 is YYNGEE. V gave up 0 bases and J gave up 6 bases, with 15 bases separating them. The CDR3 DNA reads as TGTGCCAGCAGCGTAGCCCCCGACACCAGGGATGGCTACACCTTC. It is translated as CASSVAPDTRDGYTF.